A single sample is the source of the 16 T cell receptor beta chains below, sequenced in a study of blood T cell repertoires in COVID-19. Here immunoSEQ multiplex PCR was the method, and the copy in TCRdb shows in-frame clones only, minus some. This table holds 250,000 to 350,000 clones, around 91% found once. The sequenced material came from PBMCs or T cells enriched from blood (not recorded which). These receptors were obtained from a woman aged 18-29 years with acute COVID-19.

This clone appeared once. The chain recombines TRBV27 with TRBJ2-2; TRBD2 might be the D (5 bases). The V gene lost 4 bases and the J gene lost 2 bases, with 14 bases spanning the gap. The CDR3 spans 16 residues. From germline, CDR1 is MNHEY and CDR2 SMNVEV (reference sequence). The CDR3 loop is CASSYPGRLNTGELFF. In DNA, the CDR3 is TGTGCCAGCAGTTACCCAGGTAGACTAAACACCGGGGAGCTGTTTTTT.

The genes are TRBV19 and TRBJ1-2; 7 nucleotides line up with TRBD1. The germline V gene encodes CDR1 LNHDA and CDR2 SQIVND (reference sequence). This CDR3 has 15 residues. After removal of 8 bases from V and 4 bases from J, the junction contained 13 bases not matched to a gene. The CDR3 protein is CASSQTAWDSYGYTF. The DNA of the CDR3 is TGTGCCAGTTCCCAAACCGCCTGGGACAGCTATGGCTACACCTTC.

This chain joins TRBV25-1 and TRBJ2-3; 9 bases are shared with TRBD1. This CDR3 has 15 residues. J lost 9 bases, V lost 3 bases, and 10 bases had no gene match. CDR1 is MGHDK and CDR2 is SYGVNS in the germline V gene. The CDR3 region is CASSDPGQGGLTQYF. The DNA for the CDR3 is TGTGCCAGCAGTGATCCGGGACAGGGAGGATTAACGCAGTATTTT. Full variable domain (remainder filled in from reference TRBV25-1 and TRBJ2-3): EADIYQTPRYLVIGTGKKITLECSQTMGHDKMYWYQQDPGMELHLIHYSYGVNSTEKGDLSSESTVSRIRTEHFPLTLESARPSHTSQYLCASSDPGQGGLTQYFGPGTRLTVL.

The rearrangement uses TRBV18 and TRBJ2-7; the match to TRBD1 covers 7 bases. The CDR3 has 15 amino acids. V was clipped by 6 bases and J by 1 base; unmatched bases: 9. Germline CDR1 KGHSH, CDR2 LQKENI. CDR3 nucleotides: TGTGCCAGCTCGCCTGAGACAGGGACGTCCTACGAGCAGTACTTC. As protein: CASSPETGTSYEQYF.

The rearrangement joins TRBV25-1 to TRBJ2-6; the D is unclear. Germline lookup yields CDR1 MGHDK and CDR2 SYGVNS. This CDR3 is 16 amino acids long. The V end was cut by 4 bases, the J end by 0 bases, with 10 bases between. CDR3 sequence reads: CASSGALLSGANVLTF. The CDR3 DNA reads TGTGCCAGCAGTGGTGCACTACTCTCTGGGGCCAACGTCCTGACTTTC.

The V call is TRBV7-3, the J call TRBJ2-2; no firm D call. CDR3 size: 16 residues. CDR1 SGHTA and CDR2 FQGTGA come from the germline V gene. Deletions cut 5 bases from V and 0 bases from J, with 13 bases between. This chain's CDR3 is CASSPWVGANTGELFF. CDR3 sequence (DNA): TGTGCCAGCAGCCCCTGGGTGGGCGCGAACACCGGGGAGCTGTTTTTT.

The J gene is TRBJ2-1, the V gene TRBV18; 8 positions agree with TRBD1. This CDR3 has 15 residues. With V trimmed by 3 bases and J by 0 bases, 1 base remained unmatched. From germline, CDR1 is KGHSH and CDR2 LQKENI. The CDR3 DNA reads as TGTGCCAGCTCACCGGGGACAGGCTCCTACAATGAGCAGTTCTTC. It codes for CASSPGTGSYNEQFF.

V and J are TRBV2 and TRBJ2-5; 8 positions agree with TRBD1. CDR3 size: 14 residues. From germline, CDR1 is SNHLY and CDR2 FYNNEI. Trimming cost V 6 bases and J 2 bases; bases outside gene matches: 5. This CDR3 is CASSITGGQETQYF. Written as DNA, the CDR3 is TGTGCCAGCAGCATAACAGGGGGTCAAGAGACCCAGTACTTC.

This chain links TRBV2 with TRBJ1-2; TRBD1 agrees at 9 bases. The J segment lost 7 bases and the V segment lost 1 base, leaving 4 bases of the junction unmatched. The CDR3 extends over 14 amino acids. Germline V gene sequence: CDR1 SNHLY, CDR2 FYNNEI. The CDR3 DNA is TGTGCCAGCAGTGAAGGGACAGGGGTTGCTGGCTACACCTTC. Translating it yields CASSEGTGVAGYTF.

This clone is a singleton in its sample. The V and J genes are TRBV7-9 and TRBJ1-2; D unresolved. V gave up 0 bases and J gave up 2 bases, with 10 bases separating them. Germline CDR1 is SEHNR and CDR2 is FQNEAQ (reference sequence). The CDR3 loop spans 15 amino acids. The CDR3: CASSLAAVSNYGYTF. The CDR3 DNA reads TGTGCCAGCAGCTTAGCGGCTGTGTCCAACTATGGCTACACCTTC.

The rearrangement joins TRBV6-5 to TRBJ2-7; D uncertain. Germline-derived CDR1 and CDR2 are MNHEY and SVGAGI. The CDR3 covers 14 residues. V gave up 6 bases and J gave up 4 bases, with 16 bases separating them. The chain's CDR3 is CASRINPAGYEQYF. Written as DNA, the CDR3 is TGTGCCAGCAGAATTAACCCCGCCGGTTACGAGCAGTACTTC.

This clone was counted a few times. The chain employs TRBV27 and TRBJ2-4, with TRBD2 matching 8 bases. In germline, CDR1 is MNHEY, CDR2 SMNVEV (reference sequence). V lost 1 base, J lost 1 base, and 3 bases stayed unmatched. This CDR3 is built from 16 residues. CDR3 sequence reads: CASSLYGRGAKNIQYF. The CDR3 nucleotides are TGTGCCAGCAGTTTATACGGGAGGGGGGCCAAAAACATTCAGTACTTC.

The chain employs TRBV19 and TRBJ2-3; no firm D call. CDR3 length: 15 residues. Germline CDR1 LNHDA, CDR2 SQIVND (reference sequence). Trimming left V 3 bases short and J 6 bases short, with 16 bases between. The CDR3 region has the DNA TGTGCCAGTAGTATGAACAGAAAAACAAAGGATACGCAGTATTTT. It codes for CASSMNRKTKDTQYF.

The gene calls are TRBV18 and TRBJ2-2, with 9 bases fitting TRBD2. The CDR3 is made up of 20 amino acids. Germline V gives CDR1 KGHSH, CDR2 LQKENI. With V trimmed by 6 bases and J by 4 bases, 21 bases remained unmatched. In DNA, the CDR3 is TGTGCCAGCTCCACCACCGTAGTAGCGGGAGTAAGAAGGAGCACCGGGGAGCTGTTTTTT. Protein sequence: CASSTTVVAGVRRSTGELFF.

This CDR3 is CASSFPGQGIGELFF. The CDR3 DNA follows: TGTGCCAGCAGCTTTCCGGGACAGGGAATCGGGGAGCTGTTTTTT. V usage is TRBV7-8 and J usage is TRBJ2-2; 9 bases agree with TRBD1. V lost 3 bases, J lost 7 bases, and 6 bases stayed unmatched. The CDR3 has 15 residues. Germline CDR1 is SGHVS and CDR2 is FQNEAQ.

In nucleotides, the CDR3 is TGTGCCACCCAGCTAGTCCCAGTCCGGGGTGAGCAGTTCTTC. Amino acids: CATQLVPVRGEQFF. The chain recombines TRBV19 with TRBJ2-1, with D possibly matching TRBD2 (5 bases). Trimming pared 10 bases from V and 9 bases from J, leaving 22 bases between. Germline V gives CDR1 LNHDA, CDR2 SQIVND (reference sequence). The CDR3 contains 14 residues.